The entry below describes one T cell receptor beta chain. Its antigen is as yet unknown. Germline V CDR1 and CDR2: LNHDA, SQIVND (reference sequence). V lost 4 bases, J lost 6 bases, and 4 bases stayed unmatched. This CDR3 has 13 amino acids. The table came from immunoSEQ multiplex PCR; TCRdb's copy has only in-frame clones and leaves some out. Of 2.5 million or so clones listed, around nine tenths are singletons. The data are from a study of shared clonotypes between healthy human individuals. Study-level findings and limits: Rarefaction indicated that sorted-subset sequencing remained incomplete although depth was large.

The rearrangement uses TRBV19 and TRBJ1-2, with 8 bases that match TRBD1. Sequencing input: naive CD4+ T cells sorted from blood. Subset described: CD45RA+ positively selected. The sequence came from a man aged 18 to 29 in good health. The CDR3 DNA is TGTGCCAGTAGTACCTGGACAGGGAATGGCTACACCTTC. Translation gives CASSTWTGNGYTF. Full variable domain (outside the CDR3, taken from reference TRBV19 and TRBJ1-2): DGGITQSPKYLFRKEGQNVTLSCEQNLNHDAMYWYRQDPGQGLRLIYYSQIVNDFQKGDIAEGYSVSREKKESFPLTVTSAQKNPTAFYLCASSTWTGNGYTFGSGTRLTVV.